This T cell receptor (beta chain) was sequenced for a study of STAT5B mutations in CD4+ large granular lymphocyte leukemia. Source study methods: Lowest detectable productive clonotype frequency was 2.59 x 10-5. Sequenced by immunoSEQ multiplex PCR; TCRdb stores in-frame clones only, minus some. From that table come the V and J calls and clone size; the DNA was used to work out D and trimming. The table shows approximately 36,000 clones, with around 72% occurring only once. From germline, CDR1 is GTSNPN and CDR2 SVGIG (reference sequence). The V segment lost 5 bases and the J segment 7 bases; nucleotides outside the gene matches: 16. The CDR3 runs to 15 residues.

This TCR derives from a human donor in good health. Specimen: CD4+ T cells from blood buffy coats. The genes are TRBV30 and TRBJ1-2, with 7 bases aligning to TRBD1. CDR3 region: CAWDPRQGPRSGYTF. In DNA, the CDR3 is TGTGCCTGGGACCCTAGACAGGGTCCTCGAAGTGGCTACACCTTC.